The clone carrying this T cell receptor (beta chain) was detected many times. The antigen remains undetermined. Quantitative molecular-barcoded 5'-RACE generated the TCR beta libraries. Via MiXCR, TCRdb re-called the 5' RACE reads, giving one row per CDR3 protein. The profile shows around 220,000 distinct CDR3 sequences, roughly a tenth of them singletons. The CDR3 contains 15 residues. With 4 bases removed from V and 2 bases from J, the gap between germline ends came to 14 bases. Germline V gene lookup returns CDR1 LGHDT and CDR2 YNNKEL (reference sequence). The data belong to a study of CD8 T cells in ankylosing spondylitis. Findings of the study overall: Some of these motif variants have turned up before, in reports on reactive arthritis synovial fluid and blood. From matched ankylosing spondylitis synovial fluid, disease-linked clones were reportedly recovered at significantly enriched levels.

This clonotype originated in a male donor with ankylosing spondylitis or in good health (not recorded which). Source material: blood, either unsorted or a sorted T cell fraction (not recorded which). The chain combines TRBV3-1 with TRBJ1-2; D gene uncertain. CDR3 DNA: TGTGCCAGCAGCCCCTCTTCCGAGACAAACTATGGCTACACCTTC. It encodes CASSPSSETNYGYTF.